Listed here is a single TCR beta chain. This clone's antigen is unknown. No base-level quality is on record; no much larger clone is a single base apart. What this sample's time point label stands for: baseline before first vaccination. The vaccinee samples were drawn from two UK trials, COV001 and COV002, one of which was a single-blind randomized controlled phase 2/3 trial testing AZD1222 (ChAdOx1 nCoV-19) in healthy adults. For TCRbeta chain sequencing, PBMC samples from trial participants were taken at day 0 and at day 28 after the second dose. Trimming leaves V shorter by 5 bases and J shorter by 6 bases, with the junction holding 15 bases beyond the gene matches. Sequences SGHTA (CDR1) and FQGTGA (CDR2) are obtained from the germline V gene. Spanning cysteine to phenylalanine, the CDR3 consists of 18 amino acids. CDR3 DNA only is kept here, 54 bases in frame from base 1. The data stem from a study of T cell responses to AZD1222 COVID-19 vaccine listed by TCRdb under 2021. For the study in its entirety: Because spike-specific TCR depth and breadth did not differ between the two schedules, AZD1222 recipients who got a second dose at roughly 4 weeks were pooled with those who got a second dose at roughly 12 weeks. A total of about 230 trial participants underwent TCR sequencing, of whom some 210 received two doses of AZD1222 and some 25 received two doses of the MenACWY control vaccine. Trial participants were enrolled by age into subgroups of 18-55, 56-69 and 70-plus years, and roughly 160, 29 and 62 TCR-sequenced participants, respectively, were included in these subgroups.

The investigation overall reported the following: Reportedly, almost half of the unique spike-specific TCRs recognized epitopes lying outside the regions that are mutated in the B.1.351 and B.1.1.7 variants. Participants were mostly white British and included more females than males, and it was suggested by the authors that clonal diversity may have been underestimated. The whole spike protein was spanned by vaccine-associated CD4 TCRs, and dominant responses were seen in regions 160-218 and 743-854. The 56-69-year group was small, and its depth increase did not reach significance, likely because of low power. A significant rise in spike-specific TCR breadth and depth was observed after two AZD1222 doses relative to day 0 and relative to MenACWY recipients. Because no samples from the day 14 peak response were available, repertoires could be characterized only after the peak T cell response. Conclusions about previously exposed vaccinees are limited because only six or seven AZD1222 recipients were SARS-CoV-2 seropositive at baseline.

The CDR3 regions of human TCRbeta chains were analyzed by immunosequencing. On the study's bioinformatics: Repertoire TCRs were matched against a reference library of SARS-CoV-2-specific TCRs generated with the MIRA antigen-specificity platform. Breadth was defined as the fraction of unique TCRs that were SARS-CoV-2-associated, and depth was defined as the fraction of total T cells that were SARS-CoV-2-associated. Using the MIRA data, every spike-specific TCR was mapped to the spike region that the TCR reacted to and assigned to either a CD4 or a CD8 class. Log10-transformed breadth and depth values were compared by one-way ANOVA with Sidak's multiple comparisons tests. TCRdb stores this immuneACCESS table with in-frame sequences only. Part of the clones is absent; in the studies checked, under half of the shortfall reflects unresolved V genes, and no reason is known for the rest. Clone size and V and J calls were adopted from that table, with D and trimming inferred from the DNA. Here the sample has some 150,000 clones; 88% occur a single time. The top ten hold around 3% of the sample.

Here the sequenced sample was peripheral blood, taken on day 0 of AZD1222 vaccination. The sequence joins TRBV7-3 to TRBJ2-2, with 10 bases matching TRBD1. The sequence was collected from an adult in good health. The sequenced DNA is TGTGCCAGCAGCCCCCAGGCTTTTGGGACAGGGGCATCCGGGGAGCTGTTTTTT. The translation is CASSPQAFGTGASGELFF.